The present entry profiles one T cell receptor beta chain with its context. The data were taken from a study of T-cell reconstitution after alpha-beta-depleted transplantation in children. Deletions cut 3 bases from V and 5 bases from J, with 11 bases between. Germline CDR1 is MGHRA and CDR2 is YSYEKL. This CDR3 has 14 amino acids. Molecular barcoding with unique molecular identifiers was used for the TCRbeta library. Each CDR3 protein is one row after TCRdb ran MiXCR on the PCR reads. The sample has 210,000 or so distinct CDR3 sequences; about 9.5% are singletons. This rearrangement joins TRBV4-1 to TRBJ1-5; no definite D call. The TCR sequence derives from a human donor who donated a stem cell graft to a child with acute lymphoblastic leukemia. The input for sequencing was PBMCs from the stem cell graft donor, taken from the stem cell graft. CDR3 in amino acids: CASSHLLGDQPQHF. DNA for the CDR3: TGCGCCAGCAGCCATTTACTCGGGGATCAGCCCCAGCATTTT.